The present T cell receptor (beta chain) was sequenced within a study of blood T cell repertoires in COVID-19. Germline-derived CDR1 and CDR2 are SEHNR and FQNEAQ (reference sequence). The CDR3 length is 16 residues. The germline V and J ends were trimmed by 1 base and 4 bases, with 14 bases remaining between them. Original methodology: Amplification with reference gene primers provided the estimates of nucleated cell counts. Sequencing was performed with immunoSEQ multiplex PCR; in TCRdb, only in-frame clones are kept and a portion is missing. The V and J calls and clone size are taken from that table; D and trimming were inferred from the DNA. Here the sample spans 110,000 or so clones, about 85% being singletons.

This clonotype was sampled from a woman between 55 and 75 years old with COVID-19, enrolled during active disease. The sample taken for sequencing was peripheral blood. The chain couples TRBV7-9 to TRBJ2-1, with D perhaps matching TRBD2 (6 bases). The CDR3 sequence: CASSLVRGRRYNEQFF. CDR3 coding DNA: TGTGCCAGCAGCTTAGTGCGGGGACGGAGATACAATGAGCAGTTCTTC.